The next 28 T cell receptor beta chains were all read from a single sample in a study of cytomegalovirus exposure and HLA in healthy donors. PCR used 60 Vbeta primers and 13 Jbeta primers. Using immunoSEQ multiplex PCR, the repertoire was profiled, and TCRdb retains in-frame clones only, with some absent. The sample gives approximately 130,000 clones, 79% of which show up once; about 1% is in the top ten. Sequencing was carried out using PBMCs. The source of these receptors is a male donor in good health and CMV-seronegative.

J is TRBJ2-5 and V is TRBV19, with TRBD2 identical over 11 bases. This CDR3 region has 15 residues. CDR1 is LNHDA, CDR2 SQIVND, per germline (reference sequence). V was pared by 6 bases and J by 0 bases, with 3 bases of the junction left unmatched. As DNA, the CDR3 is TGTGCCAGTAGCCAGACTAGCGGGGACCAAGAGACCCAGTACTTC. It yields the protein CASSQTSGDQETQYF.

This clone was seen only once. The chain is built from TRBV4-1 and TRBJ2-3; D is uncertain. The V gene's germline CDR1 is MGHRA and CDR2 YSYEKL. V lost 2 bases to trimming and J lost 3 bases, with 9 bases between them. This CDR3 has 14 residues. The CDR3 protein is CASSQLSRTDTQYF. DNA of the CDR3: TGCGCCAGCAGCCAACTATCACGTACAGATACGCAGTATTTT.

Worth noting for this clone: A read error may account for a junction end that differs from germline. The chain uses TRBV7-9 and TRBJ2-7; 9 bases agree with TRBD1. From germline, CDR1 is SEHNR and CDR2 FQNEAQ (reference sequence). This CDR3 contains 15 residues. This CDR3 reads CSSSLVQDRGYEQYF. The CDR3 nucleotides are TGTTCCAGCAGCTTAGTTCAGGACAGGGGCTACGAGCAGTACTTC.

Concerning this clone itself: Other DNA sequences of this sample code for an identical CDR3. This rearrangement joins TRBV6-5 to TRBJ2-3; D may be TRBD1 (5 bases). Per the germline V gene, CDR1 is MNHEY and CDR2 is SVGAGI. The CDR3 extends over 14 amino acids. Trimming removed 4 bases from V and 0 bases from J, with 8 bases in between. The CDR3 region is CASSSTASTDTQYF. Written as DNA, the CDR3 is TGTGCCAGCAGTTCGACAGCTAGCACAGATACGCAGTATTTT.

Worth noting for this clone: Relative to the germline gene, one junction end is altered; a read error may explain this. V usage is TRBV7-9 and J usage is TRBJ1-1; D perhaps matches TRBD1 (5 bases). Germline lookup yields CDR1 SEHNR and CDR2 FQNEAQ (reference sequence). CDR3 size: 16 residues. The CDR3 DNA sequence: TGTTCCAGCAGCTTCTTCGGTCTGGGGCGCGGCACTGAAGCTTTCTTT. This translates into CSSSFFGLGRGTEAFF.

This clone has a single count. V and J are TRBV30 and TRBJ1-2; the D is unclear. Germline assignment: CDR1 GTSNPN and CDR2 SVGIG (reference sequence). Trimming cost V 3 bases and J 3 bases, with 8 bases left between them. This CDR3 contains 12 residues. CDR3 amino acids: CAWSRGYYGYTF. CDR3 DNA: TGTGCCTGGAGCCGCGGGTACTATGGCTACACCTTC.

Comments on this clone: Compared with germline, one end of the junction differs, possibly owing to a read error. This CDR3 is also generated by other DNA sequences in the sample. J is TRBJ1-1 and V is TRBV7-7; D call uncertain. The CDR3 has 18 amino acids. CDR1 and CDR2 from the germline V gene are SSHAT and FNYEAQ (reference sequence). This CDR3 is CASSRIPRVVLMNTEAFF. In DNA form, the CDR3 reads TGCGCTAGCAGCCGGATACCTAGAGTAGTTTTAATGAACACTGAAGCTTTCTTT.

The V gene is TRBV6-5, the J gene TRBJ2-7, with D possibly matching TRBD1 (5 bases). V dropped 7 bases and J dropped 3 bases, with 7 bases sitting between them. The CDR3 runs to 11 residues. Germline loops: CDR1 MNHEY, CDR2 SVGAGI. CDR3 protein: CASNQGYEQYF. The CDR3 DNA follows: TGTGCCAGCAACCAGGGCTACGAGCAGTACTTC.

CDR3 sequence: CAGSGGEFGYGYTF. CDR3 DNA: TGTGCCGGCTCGGGGGGCGAATTTGGCTATGGCTACACCTTC. The V and J genes are TRBV30 and TRBJ1-2, with D maybe TRBD1 (6 bases). CDR3 size: 14 residues. Per the germline V gene, CDR1 is GTSNPN and CDR2 is SVGIG (reference sequence). Trimming took 8 bases from V and 4 from J, leaving 20 bases between them.

DNA for the CDR3: TGTGCCACCAGCAGCGGGACTAGCGGGGGGGTGTGGCAGTTCTTC. It specifies CATSSGTSGGVWQFF. The rearrangement links TRBV15 to TRBJ2-1; 16 nucleotides line up with TRBD2. The CDR3 contains 15 residues. The germline CDR1 and CDR2 sequences are LNHNV and YYDKDF (reference sequence). V lost 3 bases and J lost 12; bases outside the gene matches: 5. The variable domain in full, with the rest retrieved from reference TRBV15 and TRBJ2-1, is DAMVIQNPRYQVTQFGKPVTLSCSQTLNHNVMYWYQQKSSQAPKLLFHYYDKDFNNEADTPDNFQSRRPNTSFCFLDIRSPGLGDTAMYLCATSSGTSGGVWQFFGPGTRLTVL.

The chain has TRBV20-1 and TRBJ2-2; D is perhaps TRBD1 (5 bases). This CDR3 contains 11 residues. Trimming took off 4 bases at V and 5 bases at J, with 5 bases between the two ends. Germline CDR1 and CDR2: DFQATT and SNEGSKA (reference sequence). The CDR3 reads CSATGTGELFF. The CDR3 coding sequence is TGCAGTGCTACAGGGACCGGGGAGCTGTTTTTT.

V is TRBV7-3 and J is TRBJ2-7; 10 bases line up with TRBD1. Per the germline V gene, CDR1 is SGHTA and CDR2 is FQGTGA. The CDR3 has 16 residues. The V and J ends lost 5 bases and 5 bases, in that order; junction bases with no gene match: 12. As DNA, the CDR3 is TGTGCCAGCAGCCAAGGACCGGGACAGGGGCACGACGAGCAGTACTTC. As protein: CASSQGPGQGHDEQYF.

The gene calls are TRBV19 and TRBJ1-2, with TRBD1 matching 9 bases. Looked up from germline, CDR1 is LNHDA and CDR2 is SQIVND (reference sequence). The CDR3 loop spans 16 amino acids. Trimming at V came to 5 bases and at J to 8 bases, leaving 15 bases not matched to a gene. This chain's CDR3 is CASSPRWDRVEDGYTF. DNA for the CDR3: TGTGCCAGTAGTCCAAGGTGGGACAGGGTGGAAGACGGCTACACCTTC. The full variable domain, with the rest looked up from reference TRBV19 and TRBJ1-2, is DGGITQSPKYLFRKEGQNVTLSCEQNLNHDAMYWYRQDPGQGLRLIYYSQIVNDFQKGDIAEGYSVSREKKESFPLTVTSAQKNPTAFYLCASSPRWDRVEDGYTFGSGTRLTVV.

The CDR3 loop reads CASSSQQGSLYEQYF. The CDR3 bases are TGTGCCAGCAGCTCCCAGCAGGGTTCTCTCTACGAGCAGTACTTC. The chain combines TRBV7-2 with TRBJ2-5; a weak D match, TRBD1 (5 bases). The tail of the sequence fits TRBJ2-7 better, so the J call may be wrong. Germline lookup yields CDR1 SGHTA and CDR2 FQGNSA. CDR3 length: 15 amino acids.

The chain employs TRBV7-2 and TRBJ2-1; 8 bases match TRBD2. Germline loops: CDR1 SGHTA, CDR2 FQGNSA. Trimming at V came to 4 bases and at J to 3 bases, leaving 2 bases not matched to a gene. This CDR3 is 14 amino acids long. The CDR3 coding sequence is TGTGCCAGCAGCTACGGGACTAGCTACAATGAGCAGTTCTTC. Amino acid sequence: CASSYGTSYNEQFF.

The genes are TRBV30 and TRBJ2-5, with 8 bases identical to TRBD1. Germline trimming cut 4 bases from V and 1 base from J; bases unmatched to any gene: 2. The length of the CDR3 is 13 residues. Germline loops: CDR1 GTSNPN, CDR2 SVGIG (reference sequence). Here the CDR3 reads CAWTRGLQETQYF. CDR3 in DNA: TGTGCCTGGACCAGGGGGCTCCAAGAGACCCAGTACTTC.

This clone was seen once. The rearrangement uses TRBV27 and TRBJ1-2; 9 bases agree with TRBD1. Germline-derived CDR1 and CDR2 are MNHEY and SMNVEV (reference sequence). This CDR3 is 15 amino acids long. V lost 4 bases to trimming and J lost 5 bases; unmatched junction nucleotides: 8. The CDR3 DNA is TGTGCCAGCAGTTCCCAGGACAGGGGAGGTTATGGCTACACCTTC. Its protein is CASSSQDRGGYGYTF.

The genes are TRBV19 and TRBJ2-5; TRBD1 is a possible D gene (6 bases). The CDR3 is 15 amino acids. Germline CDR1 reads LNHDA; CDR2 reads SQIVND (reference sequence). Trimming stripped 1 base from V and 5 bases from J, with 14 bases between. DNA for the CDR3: TGTGCCAGTAGTATAGCAGGGACCCAGGGGGAGACCCAGTACTTC. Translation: CASSIAGTQGETQYF.

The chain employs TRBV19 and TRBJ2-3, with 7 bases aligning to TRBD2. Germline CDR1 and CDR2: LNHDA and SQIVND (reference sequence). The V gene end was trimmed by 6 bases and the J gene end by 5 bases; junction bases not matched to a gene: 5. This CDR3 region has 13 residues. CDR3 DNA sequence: TGTGCCAGTAGCCGACTAGCTGGAGATACGCAGTATTTT. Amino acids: CASSRLAGDTQYF.

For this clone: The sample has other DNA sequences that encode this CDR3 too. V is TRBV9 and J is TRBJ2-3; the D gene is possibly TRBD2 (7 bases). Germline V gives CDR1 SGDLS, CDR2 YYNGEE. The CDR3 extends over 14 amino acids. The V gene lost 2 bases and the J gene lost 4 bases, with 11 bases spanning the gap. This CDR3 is CASSVEGGPDTQYF. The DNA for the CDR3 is TGTGCCAGCAGCGTGGAGGGGGGGCCAGATACGCAGTATTTT. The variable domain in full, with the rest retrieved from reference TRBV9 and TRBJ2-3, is DSGVTQTPKHLITATGQRVTLRCSPRSGDLSVYWYQQSLDQGLQFLIQYYNGEERAKGNILERFSAQQFPDLHSELNLSSLELGDSALYFCASSVEGGPDTQYFGPGTRLTVL.

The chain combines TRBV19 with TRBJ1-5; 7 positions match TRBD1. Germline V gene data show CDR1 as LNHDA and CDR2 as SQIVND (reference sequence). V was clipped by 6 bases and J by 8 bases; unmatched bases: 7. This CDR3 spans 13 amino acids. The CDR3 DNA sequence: TGTGCCAGTAGAATCACAGGGGACGAGCCCCAGCATTTT. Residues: CASRITGDEPQHF.

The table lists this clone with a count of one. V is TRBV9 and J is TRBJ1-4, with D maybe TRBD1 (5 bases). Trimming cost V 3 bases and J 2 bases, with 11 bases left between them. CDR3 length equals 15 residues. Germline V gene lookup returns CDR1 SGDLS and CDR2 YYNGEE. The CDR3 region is CASSAGGFTNEKLFF. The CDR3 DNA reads TGTGCCAGCAGCGCGGGGGGTTTCACTAATGAAAAACTGTTTTTT.

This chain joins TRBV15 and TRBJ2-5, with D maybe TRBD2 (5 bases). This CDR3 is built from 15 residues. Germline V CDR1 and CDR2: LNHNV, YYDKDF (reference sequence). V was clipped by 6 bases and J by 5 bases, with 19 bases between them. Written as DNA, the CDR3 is TGTGCCACCAGTCGCCGCCAGCTAGCCGGGGAGACCCAGTACTTC. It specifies CATSRRQLAGETQYF.

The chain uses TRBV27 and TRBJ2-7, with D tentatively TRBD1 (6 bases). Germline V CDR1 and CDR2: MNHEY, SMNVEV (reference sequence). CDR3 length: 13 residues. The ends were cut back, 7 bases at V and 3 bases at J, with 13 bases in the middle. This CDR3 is CASKITGNYEQYF. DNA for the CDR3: TGTGCCAGCAAAATAACAGGGAACTACGAGCAGTACTTC.

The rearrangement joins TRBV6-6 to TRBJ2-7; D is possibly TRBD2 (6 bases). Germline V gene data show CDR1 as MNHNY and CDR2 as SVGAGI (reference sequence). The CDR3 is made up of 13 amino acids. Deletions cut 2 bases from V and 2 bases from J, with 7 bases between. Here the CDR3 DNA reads TGTGCCAGCAGTTACGGCGGGACCTACGAGCAGTACTTC. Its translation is CASSYGGTYEQYF.

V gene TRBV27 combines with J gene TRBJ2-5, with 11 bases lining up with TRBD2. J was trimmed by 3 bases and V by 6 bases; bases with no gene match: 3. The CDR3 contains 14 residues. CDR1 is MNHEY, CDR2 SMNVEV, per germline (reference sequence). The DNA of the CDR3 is TGTGCCAGCAGCCTAGCGGGGGGCGAAGAGACCCAGTACTTC. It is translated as CASSLAGGEETQYF.

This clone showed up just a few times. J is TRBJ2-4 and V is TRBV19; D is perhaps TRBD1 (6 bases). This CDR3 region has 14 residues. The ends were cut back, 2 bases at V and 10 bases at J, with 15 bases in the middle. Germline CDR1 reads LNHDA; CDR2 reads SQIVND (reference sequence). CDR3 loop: CASSISQGSLIQYF. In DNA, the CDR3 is TGTGCCAGTAGTATATCACAGGGCTCTCTTATTCAGTACTTC.

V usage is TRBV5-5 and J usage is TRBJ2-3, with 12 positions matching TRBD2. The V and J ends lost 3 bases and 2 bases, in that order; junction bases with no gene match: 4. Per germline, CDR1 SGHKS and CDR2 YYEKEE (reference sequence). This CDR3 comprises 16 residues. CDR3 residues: CASSSGTSGFTDTQYF. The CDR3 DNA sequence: TGTGCCAGCAGCTCCGGGACTAGCGGGTTCACAGATACGCAGTATTTT.